What follows is one TCR beta chain and its context. Its antigen is not identified. The CDR3 contains 12 residues. V was trimmed by 5 bases and J by 6 bases, leaving 11 bases between them. CDR1 and CDR2 from the germline V gene are DFQATT and SNEGSKA (reference sequence). Each CDR3 protein gets one entry after TCRdb re-called the 5' RACE reads with MiXCR. The top ten clones hold 13% to 15% of a sample with some 150,000 distinct CDR3 sequences, around two fifths of them seen once. These data are taken from a study of CD8 T cells in ankylosing spondylitis. Notes on the study in general: Disease-linked clones bore a CD8+ phenotype, appearing relatively rarely in peripheral blood. Disease-linked clones were reportedly significantly enriched in matched ankylosing spondylitis synovial fluid.

The source material was synovial fluid, either unsorted or a sorted T cell fraction (not recorded which). This TCR was sampled from a male donor with ankylosing spondylitis. The V and J genes are TRBV20-1 and TRBJ2-1; unclear D gene. CDR3 residues: CSADDVPNEQFF. The CDR3 region has the DNA TGCAGTGCTGACGACGTCCCCAATGAGCAGTTCTTC.